This TCR beta chain came from a study of Ad26.COV2.S vaccination and SARS-CoV-2 variants. The overall study: Donor was one of the participants in the Ad26.COV2.S arm of the COV1001 trial.

Treatment of the sample: around 19 received Ad26.COV2.S at low or high dose, single or two shots; about 5 received placebo; per-sample allocation not given. Sampling took place 63 days after the first vaccine or placebo injection. CDR3 length: 14 residues. Between the trimmed V and J ends, which lost 2 bases and 1 base, there was a span of 9 bases. Germline V lookup: CDR1 SGHDT, CDR2 YYEEEE. Clones were read by immunoSEQ multiplex PCR, and TCRdb kept only the in-frame ones, dropping some. The table records about 350,000 clones, 75% to 90% of them present only once. This chain links TRBV5-6 with TRBJ1-2; D possibly corresponds to TRBD1 (5 bases). The input for sequencing was peripheral blood, taken in a trial of Ad26.COV2.S vaccine versus placebo. The TCR originated in a person aged 18-65 years who received the Ad26.COV2.S COVID-19 vaccine or a placebo. The CDR3 region is CASSLGDVNYGYTF. CDR3 nucleotide sequence: TGTGCCAGCAGCTTAGGGGACGTTAACTATGGCTACACCTTC.